One and the same sample provided the 11 T cell receptor beta chains below, sequenced in a study of T cell responses to AZD1222 COVID-19 vaccine. Using immunoSEQ multiplex PCR, the repertoire was profiled, and TCRdb retains in-frame clones only, with some absent. The data hold about 200,000 clones, with about nine tenths observed a single time. The specimen was peripheral blood, collected 28 days after the second AZD1222 dose. Every receptor here comes from an adult who received the AZD1222 COVID-19 vaccine.

The chain joins TRBV28 to TRBJ2-7; D gene unclear. Germline V CDR1 and CDR2: MDHEN, SYDVKM. V was clipped by 6 bases and J by 2 bases, with 11 bases between them. The CDR3 covers 13 residues. CDR3: CASRPPGAYEQYF. Here the CDR3 DNA reads TGTGCCAGCAGGCCGCCTGGAGCCTACGAGCAGTACTTC.

This clone has just a few counts. The rearrangement links TRBV12-2 to TRBJ2-2; whether TRBD1, the table's D call, matches the DNA was not checked. TRBV12-2 is a pseudogene locus. The CDR3 spans 19 residues. The CDR3 sequence is CASRLGPGQTPTNTGELFF. The CDR3 bases are TGTGCAAGTCGCTTAGGTCCGGGACAGACTCCCACGAACACCGGGGAGCTGTTTTTT.

V gene TRBV2 combines with J gene TRBJ2-2; D remains unclear. The germline CDR1 and CDR2 sequences are SNHLY and FYNNEI. The CDR3 is 13 residues long. Trimming cost V 4 bases and J 2 bases, with 5 bases left between them. The CDR3 region is CASSGGNTGELFF. CDR3 sequence (DNA): TGTGCCAGCAGTGGCGGCAACACCGGGGAGCTGTTTTTT. Supplemented by reference TRBV2 and TRBJ2-2, the full variable domain reads EPEVTQTPSHQVTQMGQEVILRCVPISNHLYFYWYRQILGQKVEFLVSFYNNEISEKSEIFDDQFSVERPDGSNFTLKIRSTKLEDSAMYFCASSGGNTGELFFGEGSRLTVL.

This clone has a handful of counts. This chain uses TRBV5-1 with TRBJ2-2; 7 nucleotides match TRBD1. V gave up 4 bases and J gave up 6 bases; unmatched junction bases: 12. The CDR3 extends over 16 amino acids. Germline V CDR1 and CDR2: SGHRS, YFSETQ. The CDR3 loop is CASSPLDRDVSGELFF. DNA of the CDR3: TGCGCCAGCAGCCCGTTAGACAGGGACGTATCCGGGGAGCTGTTTTTT.

The genes are TRBV5-1 and TRBJ1-2, with D perhaps matching TRBD1 (5 bases). The germline V gene has CDR1 SGHRS and CDR2 YFSETQ. The CDR3 spans 16 residues. With 4 bases removed from V and 4 bases from J, the gap between germline ends came to 20 bases. The CDR3 here is CASSPKQDTHRYGYTF. CDR3 DNA sequence: TGCGCCAGCAGCCCGAAACAGGACACCCACCGCTATGGCTACACCTTC.

The chain links TRBV18 to TRBJ2-3; 8 nucleotides align to TRBD2. This CDR3 is 16 amino acids long. Germline CDR1 is KGHSH and CDR2 is LQKENI. Unmatched junction bases numbered 3, after V lost 1 base and J lost 0 bases. The CDR3 coding sequence is TGTGCCAGCTCACCACTAGCGGGAACAAGCACAGATACGCAGTATTTT. Protein product: CASSPLAGTSTDTQYF.

This chain uses TRBV12-2 with TRBJ2-1; the table names TRBD2, a call not compared with the DNA. TRBV12-2 has pseudogene status. This CDR3 region has 14 residues. The CDR3 protein is CASRPPGGINEQFF. Here the CDR3 DNA reads TGTGCAAGTCGCCCCCCGGGGGGAATCAATGAGCAGTTCTTC.

CDR3: CAWTRAGVLDTQYF. The CDR3 region has the DNA TGTGCCTGGACTCGGGCGGGAGTTCTAGATACGCAGTATTTT. The gene calls are TRBV30 and TRBJ2-3; TRBD2 matches 7 bases. With 4 bases clipped from V and 5 bases from J, the junction kept 9 bases outside the gene matches. CDR1 GTSNPN and CDR2 SVGIG come from the germline V gene (reference sequence). The CDR3 consists of 14 residues.

The V gene is TRBV18, the J gene TRBJ1-6, with D possibly TRBD1 on 5 matching bases. CDR1 is KGHSH, CDR2 LQKENI, per germline. The V and J ends lost 5 bases and 7 bases respectively, with 9 bases between them. This CDR3 contains 13 residues. CDR3 loop: CASSATGNSPLHF. CDR3 sequence (DNA): TGTGCCAGCTCAGCTACAGGAAATTCACCCCTCCACTTT.

The chain links TRBV6-5 to TRBJ2-3, with D possibly matching TRBD2 (6 bases). The CDR3 runs to 15 residues. The germline gives CDR1 MNHEY, CDR2 SVGAGI. Trimming took 5 bases from V and 4 from J, leaving 16 bases between them. The DNA of the CDR3 is TGTGCCAGCAGTCGCCTCCGACTAGATGCAGATACGCAGTATTTT. The encoded protein is CASSRLRLDADTQYF.

This chain links TRBV4-3 with TRBJ1-1; D is perhaps TRBD1 (5 bases). The CDR3 sequence is 14 residues long. Trimming stripped 1 base from V and 3 bases from J, with 9 bases between. Germline V lookup: CDR1 LGHNA, CDR2 YSLEER. In DNA form, the CDR3 reads TGCGCCAGCAGCCAAGGATGGGGGGACACTGAAGCTTTCTTT. Protein product: CASSQGWGDTEAFF.